The 17 T cell receptor beta chains given below trace back to one sample, sequenced in a study of immune cell composition in non-small cell lung cancer. Sequenced by immunoSEQ multiplex PCR; TCRdb stores in-frame clones only, minus some. Of approximately 15,000 clones listed, 81% were seen once; the top ten hold around 10%. The specimen was lung tumor tissue. Receptor source: a human donor with non-small cell lung cancer.

This clone was seen a few times. The chain employs TRBV6-5 and TRBJ2-5; 7 bases map to TRBD2. Germline V gene lookup returns CDR1 MNHEY and CDR2 SVGAGI. V shed 0 bases, J shed 2 bases, and the junction held 6 bases outside the gene matches. The CDR3 covers 16 residues. CDR3 sequence reads: CASSYSTGGGQETQYF. DNA of the CDR3: TGTGCCAGCAGTTACTCAACGGGAGGTGGACAAGAGACCCAGTACTTC.

The CDR3 sequence: CASSPALSRANEKLFF. DNA for the CDR3: TGTGCCAGCAGTCCCGCCTTGAGCAGAGCTAATGAAAAACTGTTTTTT. The chain recombines TRBV6-6 with TRBJ1-4, with D unresolved. The CDR3 extends over 16 amino acids. From germline, CDR1 is MNHNY and CDR2 SVGAGI (reference sequence). With 5 bases removed from V and 3 bases from J, the gap between germline ends came to 16 bases.

This chain uses TRBV19 with TRBJ2-1; 8 bases line up with TRBD2. The ends lost 5 bases at V and 7 bases at J; junction bases unmatched: 10. The CDR3 length is 15 residues. Germline V gene lookup returns CDR1 LNHDA and CDR2 SQIVND (reference sequence). CDR3 sequence: CASSPSGGILNEQFF. For the CDR3, the DNA is TGTGCCAGTAGTCCCAGCGGGGGAATCCTAAATGAGCAGTTCTTC.

The chain links TRBV21-1 to TRBJ1-3. TRBV21-1 is annotated as a pseudogene. The length of the CDR3 is 11 residues. The DNA of the CDR3 is TGTGCCATATCCTCTGGAAACACCATATATTTT. It encodes CAISSGNTIYF.

The chain carries TRBV7-9 and TRBJ2-2, with D possibly being TRBD2 (5 bases). The CDR3 length is 14 residues. Germline V gives CDR1 SEHNR, CDR2 FQNEAQ (reference sequence). V lost 3 bases and J lost 5, with 10 bases in between. In DNA, the CDR3 is TGTGCCAGCAGCTTGGTAGCGTCGACCGGGGAGCTGTTTTTT. Translation: CASSLVASTGELFF.

This chain joins TRBV28 and TRBJ2-7, with 9 bases aligning to TRBD2. This CDR3 has 14 residues. From germline, CDR1 is MDHEN and CDR2 SYDVKM. Trimming at V came to 6 bases and at J to 8 bases, leaving 11 bases not matched to a gene. As DNA, the CDR3 is TGTGCCAGCAGCCGGACTAGCGCGGGGCTGAAGCAGTACTTC. Amino acid sequence: CASSRTSAGLKQYF.

This clone has only a few counts. The V gene is TRBV2, the J gene TRBJ2-7; TRBD2 matches at 9 bases. The CDR3 spans 13 residues. The V gene's germline CDR1 is SNHLY and CDR2 FYNNEI. V gave up 7 bases and J gave up 5 bases; unmatched junction bases: 6. The CDR3 loop is CASIVAGVDEQYF. The CDR3 DNA reads as TGTGCCAGCATTGTAGCGGGAGTGGACGAGCAGTACTTC.

This rearrangement joins TRBV19 to TRBJ2-5; D is perhaps TRBD2 (6 bases). The germline CDR1 and CDR2 sequences are LNHDA and SQIVND (reference sequence). The CDR3 contains 15 residues. Trimming stripped 1 base from V and 1 base from J, with 10 bases between. The CDR3 bases are TGTGCCAGTAGTATAGGCGGGACCTTCCAAGAGACCCAGTACTTC. Protein product: CASSIGGTFQETQYF.

This clone turned up a few times. This same CDR3 is encoded by further DNA sequences in the sample. The chain recombines TRBV6-5 with TRBJ2-2, with TRBD2 as a possible D gene (5 bases). There are 14 residues in the CDR3. V was clipped by 0 bases and J by 8 bases, with 10 bases between them. Germline V CDR1 and CDR2: MNHEY, SVGAGI. CDR3 loop: CASSYSRAGGELFF. In DNA form, the CDR3 reads TGTGCCAGCAGTTACTCGAGGGCCGGAGGGGAGCTGTTTTTT.

This clone is judged large. V usage is TRBV5-1 and J usage is TRBJ2-7; D may be TRBD1 or TRBD2 (5 bases each). This CDR3 comprises 15 residues. Trimming took off 2 bases at V and 4 bases at J, with 16 bases between the two ends. The germline CDR1 and CDR2 sequences are SGHRS and YFSETQ. CDR3 nucleotide sequence: TGCGCCAGCAGCTTCACAGGAGGTGAGCTTTACGAGCAGTACTTC. Translating gives CASSFTGGELYEQYF.

The genes are TRBV30 and TRBJ2-5; the match to TRBD2 covers 11 bases. V shed 2 bases, J shed 5 bases, and the junction held 7 bases outside the gene matches. The CDR3 covers 15 residues. Germline CDR1 and CDR2: GTSNPN and SVGIG (reference sequence). CDR3 in DNA: TGTGCCTGGAGTTTTGGTGCTAGCGGGAGGGAGACCCAGTACTTC. Its protein product is CAWSFGASGRETQYF.

This chain joins TRBV14 and TRBJ2-2, with TRBD2 matching 11 bases. CDR3 size: 16 residues. V gave up 3 bases and J gave up 7 bases; unmatched junction bases: 7. Germline CDR1 is SGHDN and CDR2 is FVKESK. The CDR3 nucleotides are TGTGCCAGCAGCCAGAATAGCGGGAGGGCCGGCGGGGAGCTGTTTTTT. Protein product: CASSQNSGRAGGELFF.

In its sample, this clone was seen once. The chain recombines TRBV29-1 with TRBJ2-1, with 14 bases matching TRBD2. Per germline, CDR1 SQVTM and CDR2 ANQGSEA. Trimming at V came to 6 bases and at J to 4 bases, leaving 2 bases not matched to a gene. CDR3 size: 14 residues. The CDR3: CSVRLAGGYNEQFF. CDR3 coding DNA: TGCAGCGTCCGACTAGCGGGGGGGTACAATGAGCAGTTCTTC.

This chain uses TRBV7-9 with TRBJ2-1; maybe TRBD2 (5 bases). V was cut by 5 bases and J by 3 bases, with 14 bases left in between. The CDR3 extends over 15 amino acids. Germline CDR1 and CDR2: SEHNR and FQNEAQ (reference sequence). CDR3 protein: CASSRAVPVYNEQFF. In DNA form, the CDR3 reads TGTGCCAGCAGCCGAGCGGTGCCAGTCTACAATGAGCAGTTCTTC. The full variable domain, with the rest looked up from reference TRBV7-9 and TRBJ2-1, is DTGVSQNPRHKITKRGQNVTFRCDPISEHNRLYWYRQTLGQGPEFLTYFQNEAQLEKSRLLSDRFSAERPKGSFSTLEIQRTEQGDSAMYLCASSRAVPVYNEQFFGPGTRLTVL.

The DNA of the CDR3 is TGTGCCATTGGACTAGCGGGAGCTGATGAGCAGTTCTTC. It yields the protein CAIGLAGADEQFF. The chain couples TRBV19 to TRBJ2-1, with TRBD2 matching 13 bases. This CDR3 has 13 amino acids. Trimming removed 10 bases from V and 8 bases from J; junction bases left unmatched: 5. Germline CDR1 is LNHDA and CDR2 is SQIVND (reference sequence).

The genes are TRBV7-9 and TRBJ2-3; the match to TRBD2 covers 8 bases. V was clipped by 2 bases and J by 1 base; unmatched bases: 5. The CDR3 loop spans 16 amino acids. Looked up from germline, CDR1 is SEHNR and CDR2 is FQNEAQ (reference sequence). CDR3 loop: CASSLRPTSGTDTQYF. The CDR3 coding sequence is TGTGCCAGCAGCTTAAGACCGACTAGCGGCACAGATACGCAGTATTTT. The variable domain in full, with the rest retrieved from reference TRBV7-9 and TRBJ2-3, is DTGVSQNPRHKITKRGQNVTFRCDPISEHNRLYWYRQTLGQGPEFLTYFQNEAQLEKSRLLSDRFSAERPKGSFSTLEIQRTEQGDSAMYLCASSLRPTSGTDTQYFGPGTRLTVL.

The chain is built from TRBV4-1 and TRBJ1-5; no reliable D call. Germline CDR1 MGHRA, CDR2 YSYEKL. CDR3 size: 15 residues. V was shortened by 0 bases and J by 6 bases, with 12 bases between the two germline ends. This chain's CDR3 is CASSQEFSRGQPQHF. CDR3 coding DNA: TGCGCCAGCAGCCAAGAGTTTTCTAGAGGTCAGCCCCAGCATTTT.